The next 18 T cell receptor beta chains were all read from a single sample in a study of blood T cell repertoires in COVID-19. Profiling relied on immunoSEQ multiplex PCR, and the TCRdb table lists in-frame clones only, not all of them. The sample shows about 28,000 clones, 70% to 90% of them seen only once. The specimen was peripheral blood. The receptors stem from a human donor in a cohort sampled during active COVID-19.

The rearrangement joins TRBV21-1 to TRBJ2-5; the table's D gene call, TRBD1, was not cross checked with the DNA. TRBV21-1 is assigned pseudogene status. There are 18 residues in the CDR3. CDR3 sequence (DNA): TGTGCCAGCAGCAAAGCCCCCCAGCGACAGCCGTTCCAAGAGACCCAGTACTTC. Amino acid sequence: CASSKAPQRQPFQETQYF.

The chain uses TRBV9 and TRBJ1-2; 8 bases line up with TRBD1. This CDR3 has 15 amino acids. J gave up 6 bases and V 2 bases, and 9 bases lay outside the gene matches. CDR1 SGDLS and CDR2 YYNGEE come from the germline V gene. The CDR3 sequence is CASSVRTGSLHGYTF. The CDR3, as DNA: TGTGCCAGCAGCGTTAGGACAGGGTCCCTTCATGGCTACACCTTC.

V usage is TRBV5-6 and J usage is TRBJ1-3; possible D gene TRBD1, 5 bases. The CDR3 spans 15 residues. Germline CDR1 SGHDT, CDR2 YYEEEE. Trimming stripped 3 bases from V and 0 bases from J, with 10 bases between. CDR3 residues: CASSSGLNSGNTIYF. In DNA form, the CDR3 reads TGTGCCAGCAGCTCGGGACTGAACTCTGGAAACACCATATATTTT.

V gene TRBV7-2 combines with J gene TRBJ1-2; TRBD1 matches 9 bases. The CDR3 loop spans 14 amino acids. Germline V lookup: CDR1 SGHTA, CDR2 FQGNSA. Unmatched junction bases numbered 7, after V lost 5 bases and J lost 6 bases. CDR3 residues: CASSRDRVTHGYTF. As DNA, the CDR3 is TGTGCCAGCAGCCGGGACAGGGTAACCCATGGCTACACCTTC.

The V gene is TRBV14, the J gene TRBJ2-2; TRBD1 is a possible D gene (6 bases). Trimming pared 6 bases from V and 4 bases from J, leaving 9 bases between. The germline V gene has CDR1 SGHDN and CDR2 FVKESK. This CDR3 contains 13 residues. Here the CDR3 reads CASRAQGTGELFF. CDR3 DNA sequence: TGTGCCAGCAGGGCACAGGGCACCGGGGAGCTGTTTTTT.

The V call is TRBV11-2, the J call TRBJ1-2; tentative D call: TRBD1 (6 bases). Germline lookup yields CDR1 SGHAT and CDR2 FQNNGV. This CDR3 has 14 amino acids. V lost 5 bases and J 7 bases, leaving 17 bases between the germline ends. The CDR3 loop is CASSEFSGESGYTF. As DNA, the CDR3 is TGTGCCAGCAGCGAATTTTCAGGGGAGTCTGGCTACACCTTC.

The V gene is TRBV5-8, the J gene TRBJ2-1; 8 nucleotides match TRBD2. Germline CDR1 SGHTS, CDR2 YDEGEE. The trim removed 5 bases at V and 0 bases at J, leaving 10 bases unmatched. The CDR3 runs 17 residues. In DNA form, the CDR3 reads TGTGCCAGCAGGCGGCGGGGGGCCCCCGGCTCCTACAATGAGCAGTTCTTC. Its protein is CASRRRGAPGSYNEQFF.

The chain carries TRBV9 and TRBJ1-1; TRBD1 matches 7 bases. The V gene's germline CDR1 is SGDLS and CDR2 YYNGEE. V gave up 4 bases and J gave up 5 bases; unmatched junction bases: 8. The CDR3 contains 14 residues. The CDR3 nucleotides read TGTGCCAGCAGCCCCACGACAGGGCCAACTGAAGCTTTCTTT. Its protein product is CASSPTTGPTEAFF.

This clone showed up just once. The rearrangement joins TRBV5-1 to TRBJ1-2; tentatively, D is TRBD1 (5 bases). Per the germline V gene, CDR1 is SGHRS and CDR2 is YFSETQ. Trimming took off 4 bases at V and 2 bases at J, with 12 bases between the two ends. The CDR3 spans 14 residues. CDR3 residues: CASSPQGSNYGYTF. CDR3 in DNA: TGCGCCAGCAGCCCCCAGGGCTCGAACTATGGCTACACCTTC.

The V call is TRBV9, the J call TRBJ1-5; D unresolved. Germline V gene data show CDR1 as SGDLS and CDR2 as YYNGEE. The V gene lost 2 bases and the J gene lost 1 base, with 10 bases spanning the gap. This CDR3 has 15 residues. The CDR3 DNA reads TGTGCCAGCAGCGTTTCGGGGAGCAGCAATCAGCCCCAGCATTTT. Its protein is CASSVSGSSNQPQHF.

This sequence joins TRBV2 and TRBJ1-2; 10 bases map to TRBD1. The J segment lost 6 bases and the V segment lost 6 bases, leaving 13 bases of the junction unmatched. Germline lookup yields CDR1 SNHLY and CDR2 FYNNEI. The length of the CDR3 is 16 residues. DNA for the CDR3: TGTGCCAGCAGGCGGGGACAGGGGTTAAGAGCTGATGGCTACACCTTC. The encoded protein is CASRRGQGLRADGYTF.

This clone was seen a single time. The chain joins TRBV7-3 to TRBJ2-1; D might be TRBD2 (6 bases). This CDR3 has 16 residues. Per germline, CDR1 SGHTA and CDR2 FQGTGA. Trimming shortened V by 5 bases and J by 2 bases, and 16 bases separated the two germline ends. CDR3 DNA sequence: TGTGCCAGCAGCATAAACCGACTAGTCACCTACAATGAGCAGTTCTTC. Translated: CASSINRLVTYNEQFF.

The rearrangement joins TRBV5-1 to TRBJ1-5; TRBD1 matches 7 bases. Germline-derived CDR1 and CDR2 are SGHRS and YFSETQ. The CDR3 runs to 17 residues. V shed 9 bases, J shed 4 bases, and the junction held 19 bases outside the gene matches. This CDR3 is CATSNRTGQSGNQPQHF. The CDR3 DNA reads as TGCGCCACCTCTAACCGGACAGGCCAATCTGGGAATCAGCCCCAGCATTTT. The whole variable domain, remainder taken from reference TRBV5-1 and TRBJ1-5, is KAGVTQTPRYLIKTRGQQVTLSCSPISGHRSVSWYQQTPGQGLQFLFEYFSETQRNKGNFPGRFSGRQFSNSRSEMNVSTLELGDSALYLCATSNRTGQSGNQPQHFGDGTRLSIL.

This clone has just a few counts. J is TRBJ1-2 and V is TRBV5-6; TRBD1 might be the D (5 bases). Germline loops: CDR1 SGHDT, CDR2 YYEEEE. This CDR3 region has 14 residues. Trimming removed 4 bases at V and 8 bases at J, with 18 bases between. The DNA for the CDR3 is TGTGCCAGCAGCCCGCAGGGCTCCGGTTGGGGCTACACCTTC. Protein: CASSPQGSGWGYTF.

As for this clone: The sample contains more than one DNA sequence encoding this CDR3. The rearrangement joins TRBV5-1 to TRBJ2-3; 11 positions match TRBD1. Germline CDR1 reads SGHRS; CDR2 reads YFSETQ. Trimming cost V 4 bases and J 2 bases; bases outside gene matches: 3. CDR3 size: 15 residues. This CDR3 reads CASSPGQGATDTQYF. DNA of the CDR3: TGCGCCAGCAGCCCCGGACAGGGGGCCACAGATACGCAGTATTTT.

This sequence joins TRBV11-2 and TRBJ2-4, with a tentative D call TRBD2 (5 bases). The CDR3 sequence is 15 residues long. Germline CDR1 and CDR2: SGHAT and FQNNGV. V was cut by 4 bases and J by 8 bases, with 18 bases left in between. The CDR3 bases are TGTGCCAGCAGCTCCACCCCTGCAGAGGGATACATTCAGTACTTC. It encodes CASSSTPAEGYIQYF.

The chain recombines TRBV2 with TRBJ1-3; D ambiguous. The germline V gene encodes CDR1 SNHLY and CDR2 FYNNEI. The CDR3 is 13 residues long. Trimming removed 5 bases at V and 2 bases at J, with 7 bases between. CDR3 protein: CASSPFTGNTIYF. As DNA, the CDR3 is TGTGCCAGCAGTCCTTTTACTGGAAACACCATATATTTT.

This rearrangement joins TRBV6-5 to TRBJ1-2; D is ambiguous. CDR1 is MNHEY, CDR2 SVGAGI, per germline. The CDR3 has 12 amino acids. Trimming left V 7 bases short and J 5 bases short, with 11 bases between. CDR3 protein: CASTDEGYGYTF. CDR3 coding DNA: TGTGCCAGCACGGACGAGGGTTATGGCTACACCTTC.